One and the same sample provided the 9 T cell receptor beta chains below, sequenced in a study of blood T cell repertoires in COVID-19. Libraries were prepared by immunoSEQ multiplex PCR; TCRdb keeps only in-frame clonotypes and omits some of them. The table includes about 190,000 clones, roughly nine tenths detected once. The source material was peripheral blood. All receptors derive from a man in his forties with acute or convalescent COVID-19.

The rearrangement links TRBV19 to TRBJ2-5; 15 nucleotides agree with TRBD2. The length of the CDR3 is 16 residues. Trimming at V came to 3 bases and at J to 4 bases, leaving 3 bases not matched to a gene. Germline V gene lookup returns CDR1 LNHDA and CDR2 SQIVND (reference sequence). In nucleotides, the CDR3 is TGTGCCAGTAGTATTGGACTAGCGGGGGGGCCAGAGACCCAGTACTTC. Translated, it gives CASSIGLAGGPETQYF.

The CDR3 nucleotides read TGTGCCAGTAGTACCTCACTACAGGGATCTGGCTACACCTTC. It specifies CASSTSLQGSGYTF. The V gene is TRBV19, the J gene TRBJ1-2; maybe TRBD1 (6 bases). Germline loops: CDR1 LNHDA, CDR2 SQIVND (reference sequence). The V end lost 4 bases, the J end lost 7 bases, and 16 bases lay between the germline ends. The CDR3 has 14 residues.

The J gene is TRBJ2-1, the V gene TRBV28, with D possibly matching TRBD2 (5 bases). From germline, CDR1 is MDHEN and CDR2 SYDVKM. The CDR3 runs 16 residues. Trimming stripped 8 bases from V and 7 bases from J, with 24 bases between. Here the CDR3 reads CASPPLLEDPQNEQFF. In nucleotides, the CDR3 is TGTGCCAGCCCGCCACTACTAGAAGATCCACAGAATGAGCAGTTCTTC.

The chain employs TRBV14 and TRBJ1-1; no reliable D call. V was trimmed by 4 bases and J by 4 bases, leaving 7 bases between them. CDR1 is SGHDN, CDR2 FVKESK, per germline. The CDR3 runs to 12 residues. DNA of the CDR3: TGTGCCAGCAGCCCCCACTCCACTGAAGCTTTCTTT. This translates into CASSPHSTEAFF.

On this clone itself: Other DNA sequences of this sample code for an identical CDR3. The J gene is TRBJ2-5, the V gene TRBV5-1; no reliable D call. Germline CDR1 reads SGHRS; CDR2 reads YFSETQ. The CDR3 runs 12 residues. The V end lost 4 bases, the J end lost 5 bases, and 9 bases lay between the germline ends. CDR3 in amino acids: CASSLPGETQYF. The CDR3 DNA reads as TGCGCCAGCAGCCTCCCCGGGGAGACCCAGTACTTC.

The chain recombines TRBV2 with TRBJ2-2; 11 nucleotides match TRBD2. This CDR3 has 18 residues. Trimming took 3 bases from V and 2 from J; bases not matched to a gene: 8. Looked up from germline, CDR1 is SNHLY and CDR2 is FYNNEI. CDR3 protein: CASSDTQLAGVNTGELFF. The CDR3 DNA reads as TGTGCCAGCAGTGACACTCAACTAGCGGGGGTAAACACCGGGGAGCTGTTTTTT.

The V gene is TRBV15, the J gene TRBJ2-3; TRBD2 might be the D (5 bases). This CDR3 comprises 17 residues. The V and J ends lost 0 bases and 0 bases respectively, with 13 bases between them. The germline V gene encodes CDR1 LNHNV and CDR2 YYDKDF (reference sequence). The CDR3 DNA sequence: TGTGCCACCAGCAGAGATAATGGCGGGCCTAGCACAGATACGCAGTATTTT. Translating it yields CATSRDNGGPSTDTQYF.

This clone has just one count. The chain has TRBV4-1 and TRBJ1-5; perhaps TRBD1 as D (5 bases). Looked up from germline, CDR1 is MGHRA and CDR2 is YSYEKL. This CDR3 spans 16 amino acids. V was cut by 0 bases and J by 6 bases, with 15 bases left in between. The CDR3 reads CASSQDGGGIGQPQHF. CDR3 DNA: TGCGCCAGCAGCCAAGACGGGGGAGGGATAGGTCAGCCCCAGCATTTT.

The chain couples TRBV9 to TRBJ2-5; 11 bases map to TRBD2. Per the germline V gene, CDR1 is SGDLS and CDR2 is YYNGEE. V shed 4 bases, J shed 2 bases, and the junction held 4 bases outside the gene matches. This CDR3 region has 15 residues. CDR3 sequence: CASSPRTSGQETQYF. The DNA for the CDR3 is TGTGCCAGCAGCCCCCGGACTAGCGGGCAAGAGACCCAGTACTTC.